These T cell receptor beta chains were read from a single sample in a study of regulatory T cells in long-lasting Graves disease. MiXCR, run by TCRdb on the multiplex PCR reads, gives a single entry per CDR3 protein. The data hold about 540,000 distinct CDR3 sequences, with around an eighth observed a single time. The data also belong to a second study, concerning T cells in Graves' hyperthyroidism and ophthalmopathy.

This specimen was peripheral blood mononuclear cells (PBMCs), taken at new diagnosis, from a patient treated with antithyroid drugs. These receptors all come from a man aged 25-45 years with Graves disease. CDR3s include the opening cysteine and the closing phenylalanine or tryptophan. A D gene is named only where the DNA matches it firmly. Only some rows state a clone size, as once, few, many or a class for expanded clones.

CDR3 protein: CASSSTARGNNEQFF
CDR3 DNA: TGTGCCAGCAGCTCCACCGCGAGAGGTAACAATGAGCAGTTCTTC
D gene: -
J gene: TRBJ2-1
clone size: -
V gene: TRBV7-2

CDR3 protein: CAIRSTSGQETQYF
CDR3 DNA: TGTGCCATCAGGTCGACTAGCGGCCAAGAGACCCAGTACTTC
D gene: TRBD2
J gene: TRBJ2-5
clone size: many
V gene: TRBV10-3

CDR3 protein: CASSLEGGEGNTIYF
CDR3 DNA: TGTGCCAGCAGCTTAGAAGGGGGAGAGGGAAACACCATATATTTT
D gene: -
J gene: TRBJ1-3
clone size: few
V gene: TRBV11-2

CDR3 protein: CASLPDRGLLETQYF
CDR3 DNA: TGTGCCAGCCTGCCTGACAGGGGGCTCCTTGAGACCCAGTACTTC
D gene: TRBD1
J gene: TRBJ2-5
clone size: many
V gene: TRBV6-2/TRBV6-3

CDR3 protein: CASSLQGTNTEAFF
CDR3 DNA: TGTGCCAGCAGTTTACAGGGGACTAACACTGAAGCTTTCTTT
D gene: -
J gene: TRBJ1-1
clone size: many
V gene: TRBV12-3/TRBV12-4

CDR3 protein: CASSYYRTGGVVEQYF
CDR3 DNA: TGTGCCAGCAGTTACTACCGGACAGGGGGAGTAGTAGAGCAGTACTTC
D gene: TRBD1
J gene: TRBJ2-7
clone size: many
V gene: TRBV6-2/TRBV6-3

CDR3 protein: CASSEEDSYNEQFF
CDR3 DNA: TGTGCCAGCAGTGAGGAGGACTCTTACAATGAGCAGTTCTTC
D gene: -
J gene: TRBJ2-1
clone size: -
V gene: TRBV6-4

CDR3 protein: CASSHPGGGRREVSTDTQYF
CDR3 DNA: TGTGCCAGCAGCCACCCAGGAGGTGGAAGGCGGGAGGTTTCCACAGATACGCAGTATTTT
D gene: TRBD2
J gene: TRBJ2-3
clone size: few
V gene: TRBV7-6

CDR3 protein: CASSLGSTGKDQPQHF
CDR3 DNA: TGTGCCAGCAGCTTAGGATCGACAGGAAAGGATCAGCCCCAGCATTTT
D gene: -
J gene: TRBJ1-5
clone size: -
V gene: TRBV7-9

CDR3 protein: CASSSRTMTRGRSERDTQYF
CDR3 DNA: TGTGCCAGCAGCTCGCGTACCATGACTAGGGGACGGAGTGAAAGAGATACGCAGTATTTT
D gene: -
J gene: TRBJ2-3
clone size: -
V gene: TRBV7-8

CDR3 protein: CSAKEIQGRPQHF
CDR3 DNA: TGCAGTGCTAAGGAGATACAGGGCCGGCCCCAGCATTTT
D gene: -
J gene: TRBJ1-5
clone size: few
V gene: TRBV20-1

CDR3 protein: CASTSSEQGAHTEAFF
CDR3 DNA: TGTGCCAGCACCTCTTCCGAACAGGGGGCTCACACTGAAGCTTTCTTT
D gene: TRBD1
J gene: TRBJ1-1
clone size: few
V gene: TRBV14

CDR3 protein: CASRLPWTSGRAAETQYF
CDR3 DNA: TGTGCCAGCAGACTTCCTTGGACTAGCGGGAGGGCCGCAGAGACCCAGTACTTC
D gene: TRBD2
J gene: TRBJ2-5
clone size: -
V gene: TRBV7-9

CDR3 protein: CASSPATSLEKLFF
CDR3 DNA: TGTGCCAGCTCCCCAGCCACAAGTCTTGAAAAACTGTTTTTT
D gene: -
J gene: TRBJ1-4
clone size: few
V gene: TRBV18

CDR3 protein: CSVFLGTRYEQYF
CDR3 DNA: TGCAGCGTTTTTCTCGGGACACGCTACGAGCAGTACTTC
D gene: -
J gene: TRBJ2-7
clone size: many
V gene: TRBV29-1

CDR3 protein: CASSRVRGLNTGELFF
CDR3 DNA: TGTGCCAGCAGCCGCGTGAGGGGTCTGAACACCGGGGAGCTGTTTTTT
D gene: -
J gene: TRBJ2-2
clone size: -
V gene: TRBV7-9